This T cell receptor (beta chain) was documented in a study of response to subunit inactivated influenza vaccine. Notes on the study in general: Seasonal influenza vaccination, on each occasion, was suggested by the authors to recruit few new T cells.

TCRdb redid the calling of the RT-PCR reads with MiXCR, one entry per CDR3 protein. The sample holds 550,000 to 650,000 distinct CDR3 sequences; 10% to 15% are singletons and the top ten take about 9.4%. Germline lookup yields CDR1 LGHNA and CDR2 YSLEER. The CDR3 is 13 residues long. V lost 4 bases and J 7 bases, leaving 10 bases between the germline ends. This clonotype was seen ten or more times. Its antigen remains unidentified. V and J are TRBV4-3 and TRBJ2-2; D may be TRBD1 (5 bases). The origin of this receptor is a man aged 45 to 65 who received an inactivated influenza vaccine. Specimen: PBMCs from blood, collected on the day of vaccination. CDR3 sequence: CASSRPGHGELFF. CDR3 DNA sequence: TGCGCCAGCAGCCGGCCTGGACACGGGGAGCTGTTTTTT.